Listed below are T cell receptor beta chains from one sample, sequenced in a study of T cell repertoires in cytomegalovirus infection. TCRdb ran MiXCR on the reads and lists one entry per CDR3 protein. The table shows about 530,000 distinct CDR3 sequences, with around a quarter occurring only once. Sequences were obtained from PBMCs. The source of these receptors is a human donor in good health (CMV status not recorded). Some clones in this sample may be carry-over from other donors' samples. Both conserved end residues are part of each CDR3. Each record gives: clone size, V gene, J gene, D gene, CDR3 DNA, CDR3 protein. D genes are given only for firm matches. Only part of the rows carry a size: once, few, many, or a class if the clone is expanded.

few	TRBV19	TRBJ2-6	NA	TGTGCCAGTAGTATTGGGGCAGGCCAATCTGGGGCCAACGTCCTGACTTTC	CASSIGAGQSGANVLTF
few	TRBV2	TRBJ2-7	NA	TGTGCCAGCAGTGGAATATTCTCCTACGAGCAGTACTTC	CASSGIFSYEQYF
NA	TRBV12-3/TRBV12-4	TRBJ2-1	NA	TGTGCCAGCACCACAAGGGGGAACTCCTACAATGAGCAGTTCTTC	CASTTRGNSYNEQFF
many	TRBV7-2	TRBJ2-5	TRBD2	TGTGCCAGCAGCTTATCGTCGGGAGGGGGGCAAGAGACCCAGTACTTC	CASSLSSGGGQETQYF
NA	TRBV20-1	TRBJ2-3	NA	TGCAGTGCTAGCGGGACTGCAGATACGCAGTATTTT	CSASGTADTQYF
few	TRBV12-3/TRBV12-4	TRBJ2-1	TRBD1	TGTGCCAGCAGACCCCGGGACAGGCATCACAATGAGCAGTTCTTC	CASRPRDRHHNEQFF
few	TRBV5-4	TRBJ1-2	NA	TGTGCCAGCAGTTTACAGGAGAACTATGGCTACACCTTC	CASSLQENYGYTF
few	TRBV5-1	TRBJ2-5	NA	TGCGCCAGCAGCTTGGGAGCGCGGGAAGGCCAAGAGACCCAGTACTTC	CASSLGAREGQETQYF
NA	TRBV6-2/TRBV6-3	TRBJ2-7	NA	TGTGCCAGCAGTTACAAGGCAGGCCCCGGTTACGAGCAGTACTTC	CASSYKAGPGYEQYF
NA	TRBV12-3/TRBV12-4	TRBJ1-2	NA	TGTGCCAGCATGGTCGGCGATGGCTACACCTTC	CASMVGDGYTF
few	TRBV7-9	TRBJ1-2	NA	TGTGCTACGCGTGGGGGATACGGCTACACCTTC	CATRGGYGYTF
NA	TRBV12-3/TRBV12-4	TRBJ1-5	NA	TGTGCCAGCAGTTTAGACAGTTACCATCAGCCCCAGCATTTT	CASSLDSYHQPQHF
few	TRBV7-3	TRBJ2-3	TRBD2	TGTGCCAGCAGCCGAGGGACTAGCAGAAGCACAGATACGCAGTATTTT	CASSRGTSRSTDTQYF
few	TRBV24-1	TRBJ2-3	NA	TGTGCCACCAGTGACCAGACCACGCAGTATTTT	CATSDQTTQYF
NA	TRBV15	TRBJ1-2	TRBD1	TGTGCCACCAGCAGAGATGTCAGGGGGCTGGATGGCTACACCTTC	CATSRDVRGLDGYTF
many	TRBV10-3	TRBJ1-2	NA	TGTGCCATCAGTGAGTCGATGCCAGGACCCTTTTTGGACTATGGCTACACCTTC	CAISESMPGPFLDYGYTF
NA	TRBV12-3/TRBV12-4	TRBJ1-1	NA	TGTGCCAGCAGTTTATTTGCCGCCATGAACACTGAAGCTTTCTTT	CASSLFAAMNTEAFF
NA	TRBV7-9	TRBJ1-1	NA	TGTGCCAGCAGCTTCACAGATGAAGCTTTCTTT	CASSFTDEAFF
once	TRBV10-3	TRBJ2-5	NA	TGTGCCTCAGGGAGGGGGGGACAAGAGACCCAGTACTTC	CASGRGGQETQYF
few	TRBV4-1	TRBJ2-3	TRBD2	TGCGCCAGCGGACCACCGGGACTAGCGGGAGGTGCGCAGTATTTT	CASGPPGLAGGAQYF
NA	TRBV6-5	TRBJ2-1	TRBD2	TGTGCCAGCAGTTACGTTCTAGCGGGTTACAATGAGCAGTTCTTC	CASSYVLAGYNEQFF
NA	TRBV19	TRBJ2-2	NA	TGTGCCAGTAGTCTCCGGTTACTAGGGCGGGACACCGGGGAGCTGTTTTTT	CASSLRLLGRDTGELFF
many	TRBV7-6	TRBJ1-6	TRBD1	TGTGCCAGCAGTCAGACAGGGGGCCAGACACCCCTCCACTTT	CASSQTGGQTPLHF
few	TRBV18	TRBJ2-1	NA	TGTGCCAGCTCACCAACGAAGGCCAATGAGCAGTTCTTC	CASSPTKANEQFF
few	TRBV12-3/TRBV12-4	TRBJ2-5	NA	TGTGCCAGCAGTCCTTCTGGGGGGCTGGAGACCCAGTACTTC	CASSPSGGLETQYF
few	TRBV7-9	TRBJ1-4	NA	TGTGCCAGCAGCATAGGGGATGAAAAACTGTTTTTT	CASSIGDEKLFF
NA	TRBV7-9	TRBJ1-4	NA	TGTGCCAGCAGCTTAGCTCTGGCCTCGCAGGGCGAAAAACTGTTTTTT	CASSLALASQGEKLFF
many	TRBV19	TRBJ2-1	NA	TGTGCCAGTAGTGCACCGGGACGTCCCTACAATGAGCAGTTCTTC	CASSAPGRPYNEQFF
few	TRBV19	TRBJ2-3	NA	TGTGCCAGTAGTATGGGGTTGGGGGGCCCGGGTACGCAGTATTTT	CASSMGLGGPGTQYF
NA	TRBV7-2	TRBJ2-5	TRBD2	TGTGCCAGCAGCTCAGCGGGAGAAGAGACCCAGTACTTC	CASSSAGEETQYF
few	TRBV6-2/TRBV6-3	TRBJ2-1	NA	TGTGCCAGCAGTTACCCGACCGCACGAGGTCAGCAGTTCTTC	CASSYPTARGQQFF
few	TRBV19	TRBJ1-2	NA	TGTGCCAGTAGTAAGGCCAAAGAAGGAGCTAACTATGGCTACACCTTC	CASSKAKEGANYGYTF
many	TRBV29-1	TRBJ2-1	NA	TGCAGCGTTGGACATCTGTGGTTGGATGAGCAGTTCTTC	CSVGHLWLDEQFF
many	TRBV12-3/TRBV12-4	TRBJ2-3	NA	TGTGCCAGCAGTTTCTACCAGGGCACAGATACGCAGTATTTT	CASSFYQGTDTQYF
many	TRBV7-6	TRBJ2-3	NA	TGTGCCAGCAGCCCCGAGGGTCGGACCACAGATACGCAGTATTTT	CASSPEGRTTDTQYF
few	TRBV28	TRBJ2-7	TRBD2	TGTGCCAGCAGTCCACCCGGGGAGGGCGTCTACGAGCAGTACTTC	CASSPPGEGVYEQYF
NA	TRBV7-3	TRBJ2-1	TRBD2	TGTGCCAGCAGCTTATCTGTGGGAGGGCCTACTGAGCAGTTCTTC	CASSLSVGGPTEQFF
NA	TRBV24-1	TRBJ1-2	NA	TGTGCCACCAGTGATTCGGGACCCAGAGGCTACACCTTC	CATSDSGPRGYTF
NA	TRBV4-1	TRBJ1-2	NA	TGCGCCAGCAGCCAAGAACGGACGACTAACTATGGCTACACCTTC	CASSQERTTNYGYTF
NA	TRBV3-1	TRBJ2-2	NA	TGTGCCAGCAGCCAAGAACTACCCAAACCGGAGCTGTTTTTT	CASSQELPKPELFF